This is a list of T cell receptor beta chains from one sample in a study of graft-versus-host responses after intestinal transplantation. Here immunoSEQ multiplex PCR was the method, and the copy in TCRdb shows in-frame clones only, minus some. The sample records 99,000 or so clones, about nine tenths being singletons. No antigen is known for these receptors. The sample was unstimulated CD8+ T cells sorted from spleen or lymph node cells, taken before transplant. These receptors came from a human donor who was the organ donor for an intestinal transplant. Both conserved end residues are part of each CDR3. A D gene is named only where the DNA matches it firmly.

CASSFWDRLMNTEAFF,TGTGCCAGCAGTTTCTGGGACAGGCTGATGAACACTGAAGCTTTCTTT,TRBV28,TRBD1,TRBJ1-1
CASSKRHSNQPQHF,TGTGCCAGCAGCAAGAGACATAGCAATCAGCCCCAGCATTTT,TRBV21-1,NA,TRBJ1-5
CASSDDTPLYEQYF,TGTGCCAGCAGTGACGACACCCCCCTCTACGAGCAGTACTTC,TRBV6-1,NA,TRBJ2-7
CASSTGQGSTGELFF,TGCGCCAGCAGCACGGGACAGGGGTCGACCGGGGAGCTGTTTTTT,TRBV5-1,TRBD1,TRBJ2-2
CACSGGYTDTQYF,TGTGCCTGTTCGGGGGGATACACAGATACGCAGTATTTT,TRBV5-4,TRBD2,TRBJ2-3
CASSSTITGNYEQYF,TGTGCCAGCAGTTCAACAATCACAGGGAACTACGAGCAGTACTTC,TRBV28,NA,TRBJ2-7
CASSLNRAYLWGYTF,TGTGCCAGCAGTTTAAACAGGGCCTACCTATGGGGCTACACCTTC,TRBV27,NA,TRBJ1-2
CASSYLAGEGDTQYF,TGTGCCAGCAGTTACCTAGCGGGGGAAGGAGATACGCAGTATTTT,TRBV2,TRBD2,TRBJ2-3
CASSDSGSSYEQYF,TGTGCCAGCAGTGATAGTGGGAGCTCCTACGAGCAGTACTTC,TRBV6-1,NA,TRBJ2-7
CATPLLTGVWGYTF,TGTGCCACCCCTCTTCTGACAGGGGTCTGGGGCTACACCTTC,TRBV15,TRBD1,TRBJ1-2
CASSEEAGAGYEQYF,TGTGCCAGCAGTGAAGAAGCAGGGGCTGGCTACGAGCAGTACTTC,TRBV6-1,NA,TRBJ2-7
CARVRLVKPQHF,TGTGCCAGAGTCAGGTTGGTAAAGCCCCAGCATTTT,TRBV2,NA,TRBJ1-5
CASSLLGGEMIQYF,TGTGCCAGCAGCCTACTCGGTGGGGAGATGATCCAGTACTTC,TRBV27,NA,TRBJ2-7
CASSQEQGADNTEAFF,TGTGCCAGCAGCCAGGAACAGGGGGCCGACAACACTGAAGCTTTCTTT,TRBV4-2,TRBD1,TRBJ1-1
CSVVVGTSGYNEQFF,TGCAGCGTTGTAGTAGGGACTAGCGGATACAATGAGCAGTTCTTC,TRBV29-1,TRBD2,TRBJ2-1
CASSTTGYLLWNGYTF,TGTGCCAGCAGTACGACAGGGTACCTCCTTTGGAATGGCTACACCTTC,TRBV2,TRBD1,TRBJ1-2
CASSVRDYGYNEQFF,TGTGCCAGCAGTGTACGGGACTACGGGTACAATGAGCAGTTCTTC,TRBV27,TRBD2,TRBJ2-1